Following are 24 T cell receptor beta chains from one sample sequenced in a study of blood T cells in healthy people across ages. A sample-barcoded 5' primer and a J-beta primer mix were used in a second PCR of roughly 7 to 11 cycles. TCRdb recomputed calls from the 5' RACE reads with MiXCR, one row per CDR3 protein. Of 1.8 million or so distinct CDR3 sequences in the sample, about two fifths were seen once. Input material: blood. Every receptor here comes from a human donor in good health.

The chain has TRBV5-8 and TRBJ2-5; tentative D call: TRBD2 (6 bases). The V end was cut by 0 bases, the J end by 4 bases, with 13 bases between. This CDR3 contains 15 residues. Looked up from germline, CDR1 is SGHTS and CDR2 is YDEGEE. As DNA, the CDR3 is TGTGCCAGCAGCTTGGGGGGGGTACCACGAGAGACCCAGTACTTC. Protein product: CASSLGGVPRETQYF.

The genes are TRBV5-1 and TRBJ1-1, with a weak D call TRBD1 (6 bases). Germline loops: CDR1 SGHRS, CDR2 YFSETQ. Trimming removed 5 bases from V and 4 bases from J, with 18 bases in between. CDR3 length equals 15 residues. Here the CDR3 reads CASRAQLRGGTEAFF. Here the CDR3 DNA reads TGCGCCAGCAGGGCTCAACTCCGAGGGGGCACTGAAGCTTTCTTT.

This clonotype has a handful of counts. This chain joins TRBV7-9 and TRBJ2-1; TRBD1 aligns across 8 bases. Unmatched junction bases numbered 6, after V lost 8 bases and J lost 0 bases. CDR1 is SEHNR, CDR2 FQNEAQ, per germline (reference sequence). There are 15 residues in the CDR3. The chain's CDR3 is CASRHGQGSYNEQFF. The CDR3 DNA reads as TGTGCCAGCCGACACGGACAGGGCTCCTACAATGAGCAGTTCTTC.

The V call is TRBV25-1, the J call TRBJ1-1; no clear D gene. Trimming removed 8 bases from V and 6 bases from J, with 10 bases in between. The CDR3 is 11 amino acids. Per germline, CDR1 MGHDK and CDR2 SYGVNS. The CDR3 DNA follows: TGTGCCAGCGAAGTTCCACCTGAAGCTTTCTTT. It is translated as CASEVPPEAFF.

The V gene is TRBV6-6, the J gene TRBJ2-5, with no clear D. The V end was cut by 2 bases, the J end by 11 bases, with 15 bases between. This CDR3 is built from 13 residues. Germline values: CDR1 MNHNY, CDR2 SVGAGI (reference sequence). The CDR3 region has the DNA TGTGCCAGCAGTTACGATCTCGCCCCGGAGCAGTACTTC. Translating it yields CASSYDLAPEQYF.

The V gene is TRBV29-1, the J gene TRBJ2-1, with 8 bases matching TRBD2. The CDR3 length is 14 residues. The J segment lost 9 bases and the V segment lost 8 bases, leaving 15 bases of the junction unmatched. Looked up from germline, CDR1 is SQVTM and CDR2 is ANQGSEA. Written as DNA, the CDR3 is TGCAGCAGTCGGGTGAGCGGGGGATTTGGTGAGCAGTTCTTC. Amino acids: CSSRVSGGFGEQFF.

This clonotype was detected only a few times. At one of its ends the junction is not consistent with the germline gene, which may arise from a read error. The chain joins TRBV28 to TRBJ1-4, with D unresolved. Germline V lookup: CDR1 MDHEN, CDR2 SYDVKM. The length of the CDR3 is 13 residues. CDR3 sequence (DNA): TGTGCCATCAGTGCGGGAACTAATGAAAAACTGTTTTTT. Translated, it gives CAISAGTNEKLFF. Full variable domain (outside the CDR3, taken from reference TRBV28 and TRBJ1-4): DVKVTQSSRYLVKRTGEKVFLECVQDMDHENMFWYRQDPGLGLRLIYFSYDVKMKEKGDIPEGYSVSREKKERFSLILESASTNQTSMYLCAISAGTNEKLFFGSGTQLSVL.

In its sample, this clonotype was seen a few times. The gene calls are TRBV5-1 and TRBJ1-4, with D possibly being TRBD1 (5 bases). Germline CDR1 reads SGHRS; CDR2 reads YFSETQ. Trimming took 2 bases from V and 4 from J, leaving 12 bases between them. The CDR3 is 15 residues long. The CDR3 coding sequence is TGCGCCAGCAGCTTCGGGCAGGGCCTTAATGAAAAACTGTTTTTT. Translation gives CASSFGQGLNEKLFF.

The chain joins TRBV20-1 to TRBJ2-1; possibly TRBD2 for D (6 bases). V lost 3 bases, J lost 10 bases, and 10 bases lay in between. Germline V gives CDR1 DFQATT, CDR2 SNEGSKA (reference sequence). CDR3 length: 11 residues. The CDR3 sequence: CSARGREEQFF. For the CDR3, the DNA is TGCAGTGCTAGGGGCCGGGAGGAGCAGTTCTTC.

V usage is TRBV6-1 and J usage is TRBJ2-3; D possibly corresponds to TRBD2 (6 bases). The V end lost 6 bases, the J end lost 5 bases, and 21 bases lay between the germline ends. CDR3 size: 16 residues. Germline CDR1 MNHNS, CDR2 SASEGT. The CDR3 DNA sequence: TGTGCCAGCAGGGTTGGGACTTCTTCGCCTAAAGATACGCAGTATTTT. This encodes CASRVGTSSPKDTQYF.

The chain recombines TRBV7-2 with TRBJ1-6, with TRBD1 matching 10 bases. In germline, CDR1 is SGHTA, CDR2 FQGNSA. J gave up 10 bases and V 5 bases, and 8 bases lay outside the gene matches. This CDR3 contains 15 residues. This CDR3 is CASSLGTGAQSPLHF. CDR3 sequence (DNA): TGTGCCAGCAGCCTGGGGACAGGGGCGCAGTCACCCCTCCACTTT.

Regarding this clonotype: A junction end diverges from the germline sequence, so it may reflect a read error. The rearrangement uses TRBV5-5 and TRBJ1-4; D call uncertain. There are 15 residues in the CDR3. The germline CDR1 and CDR2 sequences are SGHKS and YYEKEE (reference sequence). In DNA form, the CDR3 reads TGTGCCAGCAGCTTAAGTCCCGTGAGAGATGAAAAACGGTTTTTT. Protein sequence: CASSLSPVRDEKRFF.

This clonotype has only a few counts. The chain is built from TRBV19 and TRBJ2-3, with D possibly called TRBD1 or TRBD2 (5 bases each). The V end was cut by 3 bases, the J end by 2 bases, with 9 bases between. The CDR3 contains 14 residues. Germline-derived CDR1 and CDR2 are LNHDA and SQIVND (reference sequence). The CDR3 coding sequence is TGTGCCAGTAGTATGGGGACCACCACAGATACGCAGTATTTT. Protein: CASSMGTTTDTQYF.

The genes are TRBV12-5 and TRBJ2-1, with 11 bases that match TRBD2. The CDR3 has 19 amino acids. CDR1 is LGHNT and CDR2 is FRNRAP in the germline V gene. With V trimmed by 0 bases and J by 1 base, 8 bases remained unmatched. The CDR3 DNA reads TGTGCTAGTGGTTTGGTACGATTAGCGGGGGGGCCTTCCTACAATGAGCAGTTCTTC. This gives the protein CASGLVRLAGGPSYNEQFF.

This clonotype was counted only a few times. V gene TRBV11-2 combines with J gene TRBJ1-6; D is undetermined. The germline gives CDR1 SGHAT, CDR2 FQNNGV. V shed 3 bases and J shed 10 bases, with 10 bases lying between them. This CDR3 is built from 13 residues. CDR3 region: CASSFPGESPLHF. CDR3 sequence (DNA): TGTGCCAGCAGCTTTCCCGGGGAATCACCCCTCCACTTT.

This clonotype was seen more than once but under ten times. The J gene is TRBJ2-3, the V gene TRBV20-1, with 10 bases lining up with TRBD1. This CDR3 region has 14 residues. Germline CDR1 is DFQATT and CDR2 is SNEGSKA (reference sequence). V lost 4 bases and J lost 2; bases outside the gene matches: 3. The CDR3 spells CSAMTGGPTDTQYF. CDR3 DNA sequence: TGCAGTGCTATGACAGGGGGCCCCACAGATACGCAGTATTTT.

This clonotype came up a few times. The gene calls are TRBV4-3 and TRBJ1-2; D gene uncertain. CDR1 is LGHNA and CDR2 is YSLEER in the germline V gene. The CDR3 contains 14 residues. Trimming removed 0 bases from V and 6 bases from J, with 11 bases in between. The CDR3 DNA sequence: TGCGCCAGCAGCCAAGATCTGGCAGTAAATGGCTACACCTTC. Amino acid sequence: CASSQDLAVNGYTF.

This clonotype was seen only a few times. The rearrangement joins TRBV29-1 to TRBJ2-3, with 10 bases aligning to TRBD2. This CDR3 comprises 15 residues. CDR1 and CDR2 from the germline V gene are SQVTM and ANQGSEA. Germline trimming cut 4 bases from V and 2 bases from J; bases unmatched to any gene: 6. The chain's CDR3 is CSVVLAGENTDTQYF. The CDR3 DNA is TGCAGCGTTGTTCTAGCGGGGGAGAACACAGATACGCAGTATTTT.

V and J are TRBV28 and TRBJ1-5; TRBD1 is a possible D gene (5 bases). The CDR3 length is 14 residues. Germline values: CDR1 MDHEN, CDR2 SYDVKM. The V end lost 3 bases, the J end lost 6 bases, and 12 bases lay between the germline ends. CDR3: CASSFGGASQPQHF. CDR3 in DNA: TGTGCCAGCAGTTTCGGAGGGGCCAGTCAGCCCCAGCATTTT.

With regard to this clonotype: The junction and the germline gene differ at one end; a read error may be behind it. J is TRBJ2-4 and V is TRBV12-3 or TRBV12-4; 14 bases align to TRBD2. This CDR3 has 14 residues. CDR3 nucleotides: TGTGCCAGCACAGGAGGACTAGCGGGGGGAAATTCGTTCTTC. Amino acid sequence: CASTGGLAGGNSFF.

About this clonotype itself: The junction does not match germline at one end; this may be a read error. This rearrangement joins TRBV4-3 to TRBJ2-7; 9 nucleotides align to TRBD1. The germline V gene encodes CDR1 LGHNA and CDR2 YSLEER. CDR3 size: 13 residues. The DNA of the CDR3 is TGCGCCGGCAGCCAACTCGACAGGGGGGTTCAGTACTTC. Translated, it gives CAGSQLDRGVQYF.

The chain carries TRBV20-1 and TRBJ2-7; 11 positions agree with TRBD2. The germline gives CDR1 DFQATT, CDR2 SNEGSKA (reference sequence). The CDR3 has 13 residues. With V trimmed by 5 bases and J by 10 bases, 10 bases remained unmatched. The CDR3 coding sequence is TGCAGTGCTGGGGGACTAGCGGAGGTGTCCCAGTACTTC. This sequence encodes CSAGGLAEVSQYF.

The chain has TRBV7-9 and TRBJ2-5; D remains ambiguous. V was pared by 6 bases and J by 4 bases, with 12 bases between. The CDR3 is 13 residues long. The germline V gene has CDR1 SEHNR and CDR2 FQNEAQ (reference sequence). The CDR3, as DNA: TGTGCCAGCAGAGCTTCAGGTGCAGAGACCCAGTACTTC. The encoded protein is CASRASGAETQYF.

This clonotype appeared a few times. The J gene is TRBJ1-1, the V gene TRBV20-1, with D tentatively TRBD1 (6 bases). The V and J ends lost 3 bases and 0 bases respectively, with 14 bases between them. The CDR3 runs 15 residues. CDR1 and CDR2 (germline): DFQATT, SNEGSKA (reference sequence). CDR3 sequence: CSASPRQVLNTEAFF. CDR3 coding DNA: TGCAGTGCTAGCCCCAGACAGGTCTTGAACACTGAAGCTTTCTTT.